The source of this T cell receptor (beta chain) is a study of cytomegalovirus exposure and HLA in healthy donors. Germline trimming cut 5 bases from V and 8 bases from J; bases unmatched to any gene: 8. Per germline, CDR1 MNHNY and CDR2 SVGAGI (reference sequence). CDR3 size: 15 residues. Both 60 Vbeta primers and 13 Jbeta primers went into the PCR. The method was immunoSEQ multiplex PCR; TCRdb's version includes in-frame clones alone and lacks a portion of them. The sample lists 170,000 or so clones, 70% to 80% occurring once. The sequence came from a male donor in good health and CMV-seronegative. The sample comprised PBMCs. The chain links TRBV6-6 to TRBJ2-4, with 11 nucleotides matching TRBD1. This CDR3 is CASSAVGTGGYIQYF. CDR3 DNA sequence: TGTGCCAGCAGTGCTGTAGGGACAGGGGGATACATTCAGTACTTC.